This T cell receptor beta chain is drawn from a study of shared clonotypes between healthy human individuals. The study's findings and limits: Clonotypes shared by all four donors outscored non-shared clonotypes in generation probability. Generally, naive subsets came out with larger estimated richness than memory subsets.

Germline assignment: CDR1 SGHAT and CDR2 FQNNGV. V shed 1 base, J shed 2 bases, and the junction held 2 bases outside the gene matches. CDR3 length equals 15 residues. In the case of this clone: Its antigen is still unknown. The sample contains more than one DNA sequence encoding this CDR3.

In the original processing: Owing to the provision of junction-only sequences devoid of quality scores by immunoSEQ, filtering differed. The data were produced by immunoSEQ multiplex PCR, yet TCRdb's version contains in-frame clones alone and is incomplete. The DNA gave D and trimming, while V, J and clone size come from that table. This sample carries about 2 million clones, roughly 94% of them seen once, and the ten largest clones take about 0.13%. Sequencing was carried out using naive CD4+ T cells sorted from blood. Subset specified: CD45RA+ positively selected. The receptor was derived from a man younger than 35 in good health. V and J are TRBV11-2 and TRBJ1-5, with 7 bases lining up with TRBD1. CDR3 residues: CASSLGTGGNQPQHF. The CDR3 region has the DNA TGTGCCAGCAGCTTAGGAACAGGGGGCAATCAGCCCCAGCATTTT.